The 19 T cell receptor beta chains below come from one sample, sequenced in a study of blood T cell repertoires in COVID-19. Sequencing used immunoSEQ multiplex PCR; TCRdb keeps in-frame clones, though not all of them. The sample shows 150,000 to 200,000 clones, around 83% of them seen only once. Sequenced input: peripheral blood. These receptors all come from a woman older than 75 in a cohort sampled during active or convalescent COVID-19.

This clone occurred a few times. V gene TRBV28 combines with J gene TRBJ1-1; D uncertain. Germline V gene lookup returns CDR1 MDHEN and CDR2 SYDVKM. The CDR3 contains 11 residues. Trimming cost V 6 bases and J 1 base, with 3 bases left between them. CDR3 sequence: CASSWNTEAFF. The CDR3 DNA reads TGTGCCAGCAGCTGGAACACTGAAGCTTTCTTT. The full variable domain, completed using reference TRBV28 and TRBJ1-1, is DVKVTQSSRYLVKRTGEKVFLECVQDMDHENMFWYRQDPGLGLRLIYFSYDVKMKEKGDIPEGYSVSREKKERFSLILESASTNQTSMYLCASSWNTEAFFGQGTRLTVV.

The J gene is TRBJ1-2, the V gene TRBV3-1 (or the pseudogene TRBV3-2), with 8 bases lining up with TRBD1. CDR3 length: 16 amino acids. V trimming: 1 base; J trimming: 8 bases; junction bases outside the gene matches: 12. Germline V gene data show CDR1 as LGHDT and CDR2 as YNNKEL (reference sequence). The CDR3 coding sequence is TGTGCCAGCAGCCAAGGAATCAGGGGGCAAATCGGGGGCTACACCTTC. Protein product: CASSQGIRGQIGGYTF.

The chain couples TRBV5-5 to TRBJ1-3; no definite D call. Germline values: CDR1 SGHKS, CDR2 YYEKEE (reference sequence). The CDR3 is 15 residues long. The germline V and J ends were trimmed by 1 base and 4 bases, with 12 bases remaining between them. In DNA form, the CDR3 reads TGTGCCAGCAGCTTGATCCTAGCGGACGGAAACACCATATATTTT. Protein sequence: CASSLILADGNTIYF.

The chain uses TRBV6-2 or TRBV6-3 and TRBJ2-7; the D gene is possibly TRBD1 (5 bases). Trimming stripped 4 bases from V and 4 bases from J, with 17 bases between. The CDR3 is 15 amino acids. Germline CDR1 is MNHEY and CDR2 is SVGEGT. The DNA for the CDR3 is TGTGCCAGCAGTTCAGGGCCGATCGGCCCGTACGAGCAGTACGTC. Amino acid sequence: CASSSGPIGPYEQYV.

The chain uses TRBV30 and TRBJ1-2, with 9 bases identical to TRBD1. This CDR3 is built from 13 residues. Germline CDR1 GTSNPN, CDR2 SVGIG (reference sequence). Trimming cost V 4 bases and J 2 bases; bases outside gene matches: 2. CDR3 coding DNA: TGTGCCTGGAACAGGGGGCAAAACTATGGCTACACCTTC. Translated: CAWNRGQNYGYTF.

V gene TRBV7-9 combines with J gene TRBJ1-2, with 10 bases identical to TRBD1. Trimming at V came to 5 bases and at J to 0 bases, leaving 6 bases not matched to a gene. Germline loops: CDR1 SEHNR, CDR2 FQNEAQ (reference sequence). The CDR3 covers 16 residues. CDR3 sequence (DNA): TGTGCCAGCAGCACCGGGACAGGGGAAACTAACTATGGCTACACCTTC. Translated, it gives CASSTGTGETNYGYTF.

This clone was found once. The chain couples TRBV29-1 to TRBJ2-5, with a possible D match to TRBD1 (6 bases). The CDR3 contains 12 residues. Germline loops: CDR1 SQVTM, CDR2 ANQGSEA. The CDR3 nucleotides are TGCACCTCAATAGGGGGAGAAGAGACCCAGTACTTC. Protein sequence: CTSIGGEETQYF.

The chain has TRBV5-5 and TRBJ1-1; D may be TRBD1 (6 bases). This CDR3 contains 17 residues. The V end lost 0 bases, the J end lost 0 bases, and 15 bases lay between the germline ends. Per the germline V gene, CDR1 is SGHKS and CDR2 is YYEKEE (reference sequence). CDR3 DNA: TGTGCCAGCAGCTTGGCGGGCAGGGGATCCTTGAACACTGAAGCTTTCTTT. Residues: CASSLAGRGSLNTEAFF.

The chain has TRBV18 and TRBJ1-5; 8 positions agree with TRBD1. Trimming took 3 bases from V and 6 from J; bases not matched to a gene: 7. Germline values: CDR1 KGHSH, CDR2 LQKENI. This CDR3 is built from 15 residues. The CDR3 nucleotides are TGTGCCAGCTCACCGTCTCAGGGGGCGGTTCAGCCCCAGCATTTT. It codes for CASSPSQGAVQPQHF.

J is TRBJ2-1 and V is TRBV7-2; 9 bases map to TRBD2. V gave up 3 bases and J gave up 7 bases; unmatched junction bases: 10. The CDR3 contains 16 residues. In germline, CDR1 is SGHTA, CDR2 FQGNSA. The CDR3 region has the DNA TGTGCCAGCAGCTTGAATCCCGGACTAGCGAGAAATGAGCAGTTCTTC. This encodes CASSLNPGLARNEQFF.

The genes are TRBV19 and TRBJ2-3; maybe TRBD2 (6 bases). V was trimmed by 3 bases and J by 0 bases, leaving 7 bases between them. This CDR3 is built from 14 residues. Germline V gives CDR1 LNHDA, CDR2 SQIVND (reference sequence). The CDR3 nucleotides read TGTGCCAGTAGTATCGGGAGAAGCACAGATACGCAGTATTTT. Amino acid sequence: CASSIGRSTDTQYF.

CDR3 sequence (DNA): TGCGCCAGCACGAAGGGGCTAGCGGGAGCCTCTAGCACAGATACGCAGTATTTT. This gives the protein CASTKGLAGASSTDTQYF. This chain connects TRBV4-1 to TRBJ2-3; the match to TRBD2 covers 10 bases. This CDR3 contains 18 residues. V dropped 7 bases and J dropped 0; count of bases not matched to a gene: 13. Germline CDR1 MGHRA, CDR2 YSYEKL.

The chain employs TRBV27 and TRBJ2-7, with 8 positions matching TRBD2. V lost 5 bases, J lost 3 bases, and 6 bases stayed unmatched. Germline-derived CDR1 and CDR2 are MNHEY and SMNVEV (reference sequence). This CDR3 is 14 amino acids long. CDR3 loop: CASSPAGGRYEQYF. CDR3 bases: TGTGCCAGCAGTCCGGCGGGGGGACGCTACGAGCAGTACTTC.

The V and J genes are TRBV4-3 and TRBJ1-4; the D gene is possibly TRBD1 (5 bases). Germline V gene data show CDR1 as LGHNA and CDR2 as YSLEER. Trimming pared 4 bases from V and 0 bases from J, leaving 9 bases between. The CDR3 loop spans 15 amino acids. CDR3 amino acids: CASSPQGATNEKLFF. The CDR3 nucleotides are TGCGCCAGCAGCCCCCAGGGTGCAACTAATGAAAAACTGTTTTTT.

This chain links TRBV5-4 with TRBJ2-1, with TRBD1 matching 7 bases. CDR3 size: 15 residues. In germline, CDR1 is SGHNT, CDR2 YYREEE (reference sequence). V gave up 0 bases and J gave up 3 bases; unmatched junction bases: 3. CDR3 in DNA: TGTGCCAGCAGCTTGGACAGGGGTAGCTACAATGAGCAGTTCTTC. It specifies CASSLDRGSYNEQFF.

The chain links TRBV27 to TRBJ1-1; D is perhaps TRBD1 (6 bases). Trimming took off 5 bases at V and 5 bases at J, with 18 bases between the two ends. The germline gives CDR1 MNHEY, CDR2 SMNVEV (reference sequence). This CDR3 comprises 15 residues. The CDR3 here is CASSNQQGGLTEAFF. The CDR3 nucleotides are TGTGCCAGCAGTAATCAACAGGGTGGACTGACTGAAGCTTTCTTT.

V gene TRBV7-8 combines with J gene TRBJ1-2; D gene ambiguous. V dropped 1 base and J dropped 4 bases, with 10 bases sitting between them. This CDR3 contains 14 residues. Germline assignment: CDR1 SGHVS and CDR2 FQNEAQ. The CDR3: CASSLELTAYGYTF. Here the CDR3 DNA reads TGTGCCAGCAGCTTAGAGCTCACTGCCTATGGCTACACCTTC.

The CDR3 nucleotides read TGTGCCAGCAGTTACTGGGCGAGAGGGGGCAACACTGAAGCTTTCTTT. It encodes CASSYWARGGNTEAFF. V gene TRBV6-5 combines with J gene TRBJ1-1, with TRBD1 identical over 7 bases. Germline V gene lookup returns CDR1 MNHEY and CDR2 SVGAGI. The CDR3 spans 16 residues. V gave up 1 base and J gave up 2 bases; unmatched junction bases: 7.

The chain has TRBV5-6 and TRBJ1-6; the match to TRBD1 covers 8 bases. Germline V gene sequence: CDR1 SGHDT, CDR2 YYEEEE. J was trimmed by 9 bases and V by 6 bases; bases with no gene match: 17. CDR3 length: 17 residues. CDR3 in amino acids: CASTPGGWTGLSSPLHF. DNA of the CDR3: TGTGCCAGCACCCCTGGGGGGTGGACAGGGTTAAGTTCACCCCTCCACTTT.